The sequence of this T cell receptor (beta chain) was determined in a study of neoadjuvant anti-PD-1 for oral cavity cancer. Across the whole study: Patients without progression got a fourth dose around day 43. Study-wide points: Treg/Th17 ratio rose with pretreatment blood and fell with post-treatment tumor TCRbeta clonality.

The CDR3 runs to 13 residues. The V and J ends lost 4 bases and 3 bases respectively, with 10 bases between them. Germline CDR1 is SGHRS and CDR2 is YFSETQ. The assay was immunoSEQ multiplex PCR, and TCRdb's table has in-frame clones only and misses some. This sample yields about 6,900 clones, of which 70% to 80% are seen a single time; less than 3.5% belongs to the top ten. As regards this clone: No antigen is known for it.

The source of this sequence is a person aged 35-79 years with oral cavity squamous cell carcinoma. V gene TRBV5-1 combines with J gene TRBJ2-5; D may be TRBD1 (7 bases). The sequencing here drew on PBMCs, taken before nivolumab (anti-PD-1) treatment. CDR3 sequence: CASSGGTEETQYF. The CDR3 DNA sequence: TGCGCCAGCAGCGGAGGGACAGAAGAGACCCAGTACTTC.